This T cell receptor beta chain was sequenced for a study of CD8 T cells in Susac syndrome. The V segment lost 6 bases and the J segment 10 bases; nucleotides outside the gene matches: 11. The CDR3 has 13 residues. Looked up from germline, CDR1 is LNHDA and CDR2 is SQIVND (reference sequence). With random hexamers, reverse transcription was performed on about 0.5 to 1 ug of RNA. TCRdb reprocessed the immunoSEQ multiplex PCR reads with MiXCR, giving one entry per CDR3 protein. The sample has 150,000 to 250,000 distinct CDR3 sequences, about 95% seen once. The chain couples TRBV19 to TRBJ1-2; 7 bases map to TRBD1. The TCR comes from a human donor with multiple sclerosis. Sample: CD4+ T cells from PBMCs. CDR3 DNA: TGTGCCAGTAGGCCGACAGGGAGTCAGGACTACACCTTC. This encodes CASRPTGSQDYTF.